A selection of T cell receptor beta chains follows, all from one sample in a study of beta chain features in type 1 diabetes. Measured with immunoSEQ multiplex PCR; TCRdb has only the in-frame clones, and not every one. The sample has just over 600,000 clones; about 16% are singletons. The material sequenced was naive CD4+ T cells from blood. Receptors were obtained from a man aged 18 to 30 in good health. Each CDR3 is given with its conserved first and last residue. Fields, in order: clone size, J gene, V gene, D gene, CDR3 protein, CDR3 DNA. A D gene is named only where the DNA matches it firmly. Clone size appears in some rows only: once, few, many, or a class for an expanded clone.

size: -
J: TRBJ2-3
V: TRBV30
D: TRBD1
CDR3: CAWRPMSTGHVNF
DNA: TGTGCCTGGAGGCCGATGTCGACAGGGCACGTAAATTTT

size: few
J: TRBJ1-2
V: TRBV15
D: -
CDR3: CATSRERGPASGYTF
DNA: TGTGCCACCAGCAGAGAAAGGGGACCTGCCTCTGGCTACACCTTC

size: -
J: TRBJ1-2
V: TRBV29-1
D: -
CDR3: CSVEESQVRGTF
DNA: TGCAGCGTTGAGGAGTCCCAGGTGCGCGGCACCTTC

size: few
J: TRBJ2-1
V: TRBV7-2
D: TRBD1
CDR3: CASSLVQGVNEQFF
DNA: TGTGCCAGCAGCTTAGTACAGGGGGTCAATGAGCAGTTCTTC

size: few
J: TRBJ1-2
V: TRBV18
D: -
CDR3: CASSPRDSNYGYTF
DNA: TGTGCCAGCTCACCCAGGGACTCTAACTATGGCTACACCTTC

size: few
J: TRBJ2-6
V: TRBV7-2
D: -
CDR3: CASSAGANVLTF
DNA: TGTGCCAGCTCCGCTGGGGCCAACGTCCTGACTTTC

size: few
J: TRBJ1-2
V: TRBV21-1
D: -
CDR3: CASRRTGIGYTF
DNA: TGTGCCAGCAGAAGGACAGGGATCGGCTACACCTTC

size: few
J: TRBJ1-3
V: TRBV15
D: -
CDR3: CATSPRSGNTIYF
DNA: TGTGCCACCAGCCCCCGGTCTGGAAACACCATATATTTT

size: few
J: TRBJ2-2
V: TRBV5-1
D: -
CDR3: CASSLRALFNTGELFF
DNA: TGCGCCAGCAGCTTGAGGGCTTTGTTTAACACCGGGGAGCTGTTTTTT

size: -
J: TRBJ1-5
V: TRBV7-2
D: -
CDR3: CASSPRIDQPQHF
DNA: TGTGCCAGCAGCCCCAGGATAGATCAGCCCCAGCATTTT

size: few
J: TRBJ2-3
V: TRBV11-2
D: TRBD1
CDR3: CASSFRTGISTDTQYF
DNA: TGTGCCAGCAGCTTTCGGACAGGGATTAGCACAGATACGCAGTATTTT

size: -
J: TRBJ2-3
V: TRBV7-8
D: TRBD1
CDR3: CASSLGTGGSDTQYF
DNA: TGTGCCAGCAGCTTAGGGACAGGGGGATCAGATACGCAGTATTTT

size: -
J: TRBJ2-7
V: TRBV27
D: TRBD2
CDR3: CASSPGGARMGYEQYF
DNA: TGTGCCAGCAGCCCGGGGGGGGCGAGGATGGGCTACGAGCAGTACTTC

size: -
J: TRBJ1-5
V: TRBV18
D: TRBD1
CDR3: CASSPPGQGADQPQHF
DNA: TGTGCCAGCTCACCACCCGGGCAGGGGGCGGATCAGCCCCAGCATTTT

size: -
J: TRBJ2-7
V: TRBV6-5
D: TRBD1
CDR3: CASRTPDRGYEQYF
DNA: TGTGCCAGCAGAACCCCGGACAGGGGCTACGAGCAGTACTTC

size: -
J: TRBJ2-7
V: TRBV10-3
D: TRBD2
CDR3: CAITQGTGRAGYEQYF
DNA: TGTGCCATCACCCAGGGAACCGGGAGGGCCGGGTACGAGCAGTACTTC

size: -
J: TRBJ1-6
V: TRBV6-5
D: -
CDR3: CASRPGRGSPLHF
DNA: TGTGCCAGCAGACCAGGGAGAGGTTCACCCCTCCACTTT

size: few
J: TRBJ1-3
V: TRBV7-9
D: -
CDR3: CASSLAGNTIYF
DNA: TGTGCCAGCAGCTTAGCAGGAAACACCATATATTTT

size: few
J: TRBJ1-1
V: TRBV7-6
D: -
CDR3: CASSLVGGTSNTEAFF
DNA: TGTGCCAGCAGCTTAGTAGGGGGGACGTCGAACACTGAAGCTTTCTTT

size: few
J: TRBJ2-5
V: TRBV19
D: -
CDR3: CASSPGLQETQYF
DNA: TGTGCCAGTAGCCCGGGACTGCAAGAGACCCAGTACTTC

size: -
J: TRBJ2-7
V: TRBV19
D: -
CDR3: CASSIGAGYEQYF
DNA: TGTGCCAGTAGTATAGGGGCAGGCTACGAGCAGTACTTC

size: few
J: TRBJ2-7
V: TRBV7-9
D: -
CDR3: CASGFRRLADDEQYF
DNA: TGTGCCAGCGGTTTTCGGCGGCTAGCAGACGACGAGCAGTACTTC

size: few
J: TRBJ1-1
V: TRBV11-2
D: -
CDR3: CASSLLTGQPNTEAFF
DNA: TGTGCCAGCAGCTTATTAACCGGACAGCCGAACACTGAAGCTTTCTTT

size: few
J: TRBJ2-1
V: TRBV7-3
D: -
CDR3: CASSTPFGEQFF
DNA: TGTGCCAGCAGCACCCCCTTCGGTGAGCAGTTCTTC

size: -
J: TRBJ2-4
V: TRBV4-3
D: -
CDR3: CASSQYRDKNIQYF
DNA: TGCGCCAGCAGCCAGTACCGAGACAAAAACATTCAGTACTTC

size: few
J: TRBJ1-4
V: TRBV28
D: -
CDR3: CASMGIYEKLFF
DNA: TGTGCCAGCATGGGGATTTATGAAAAACTGTTTTTT

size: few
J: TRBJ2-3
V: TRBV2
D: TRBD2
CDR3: CASGGTSGRTQYF
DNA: TGTGCCAGCGGGGGGACTAGCGGGAGGACGCAGTATTTT

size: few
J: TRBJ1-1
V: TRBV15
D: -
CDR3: CATSRGVRDTEAFF
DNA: TGTGCCACCAGCAGAGGAGTGAGGGACACTGAAGCTTTCTTT

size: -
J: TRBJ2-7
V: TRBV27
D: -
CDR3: CASSLRNARAEQYF
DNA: TGTGCCAGCAGTTTACGTAACGCTAGAGCCGAGCAGTACTTC

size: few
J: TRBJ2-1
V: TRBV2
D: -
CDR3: CASSESKILQPNEQFF
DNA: TGTGCCAGCAGTGAGTCTAAGATTCTTCAGCCCAATGAGCAGTTCTTC

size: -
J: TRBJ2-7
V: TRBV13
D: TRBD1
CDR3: CASSFLGTGSSYEQYF
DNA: TGTGCCAGCAGCTTTTTGGGGACAGGGAGCTCCTACGAGCAGTACTTC

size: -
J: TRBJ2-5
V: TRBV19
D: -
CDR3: CASSIFSFPRDKYQETQYF
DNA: TGTGCCAGTAGTATATTCTCCTTTCCACGGGACAAGTACCAAGAGACCCAGTACTTC

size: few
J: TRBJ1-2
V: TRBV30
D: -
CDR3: CAWSLDSYGYTF
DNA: TGTGCCTGGAGTCTCGACAGCTATGGCTACACCTTC

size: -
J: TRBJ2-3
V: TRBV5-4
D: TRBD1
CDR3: CASSTPDRVGTDTQYF
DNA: TGTGCCAGCAGCACACCCGACAGGGTGGGGACAGATACGCAGTATTTT

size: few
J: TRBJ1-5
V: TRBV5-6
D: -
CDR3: CASSFRPDHAANQPQHF
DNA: TGTGCCAGCAGCTTCCGACCGGACCACGCGGCCAATCAGCCCCAGCATTTT

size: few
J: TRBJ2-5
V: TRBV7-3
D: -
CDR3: CASSSLTYRGGQETQYF
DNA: TGTGCCAGCAGCTCGCTGACCTACAGGGGAGGTCAAGAGACCCAGTACTTC

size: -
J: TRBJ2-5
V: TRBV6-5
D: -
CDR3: CASNRLGIETQYF
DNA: TGTGCCAGCAACCGATTGGGCATCGAGACCCAGTACTTC

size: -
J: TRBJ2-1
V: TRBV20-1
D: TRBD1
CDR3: CSAYDRDEQFF
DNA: TGCAGTGCTTATGACAGGGATGAGCAGTTCTTC